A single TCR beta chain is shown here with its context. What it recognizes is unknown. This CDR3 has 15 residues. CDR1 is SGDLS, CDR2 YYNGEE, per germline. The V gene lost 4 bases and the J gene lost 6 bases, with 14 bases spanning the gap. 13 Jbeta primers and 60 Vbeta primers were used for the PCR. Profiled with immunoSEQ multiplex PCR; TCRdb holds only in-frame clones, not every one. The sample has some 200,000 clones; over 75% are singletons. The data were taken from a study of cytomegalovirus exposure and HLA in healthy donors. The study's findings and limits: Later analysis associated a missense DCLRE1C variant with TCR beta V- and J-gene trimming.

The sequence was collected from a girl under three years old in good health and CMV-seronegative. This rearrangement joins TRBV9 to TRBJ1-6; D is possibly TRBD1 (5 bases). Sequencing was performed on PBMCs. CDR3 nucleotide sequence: TGTGCCAGCAGCTACGGATGGCAGGGTAATTCACCCCTCCACTTT. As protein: CASSYGWQGNSPLHF.